This TCR beta chain was sequenced during a study of CD8 T cells in ankylosing spondylitis. Study results and caveats: Characteristic, it appeared, of ankylosing spondylitis blood was a TCR beta motif of about eight highly homologous variants.

MiXCR, run by TCRdb on the 5' RACE reads, gives a single entry per CDR3 protein. The sample contains approximately 400,000 distinct CDR3 sequences, roughly a quarter of which appear only once. With respect to this clonotype: No antigen is known for it.

Germline V gene sequence: CDR1 SGHNT, CDR2 YENEEA. The CDR3 runs to 16 residues. V lost 4 bases to trimming and J lost 3 bases, with 16 bases between them. The receptor comes from a male donor with ankylosing spondylitis. The chain uses TRBV11-3 and TRBJ2-1; no clear D. The source material was blood, either unsorted or a sorted T cell fraction (not recorded which). The chain's CDR3 is CASSSSTYLDYNEQFF. CDR3 in DNA: TGTGCCAGCAGCTCCTCTACATACCTCGACTACAATGAGCAGTTCTTC.